These 31 T cell receptor beta chains share one sample of origin, sequenced in a study of cytotoxic CD8 clonotypes in ibrutinib-treated CLL. Libraries were prepared by immunoSEQ multiplex PCR; TCRdb keeps only in-frame clonotypes and omits some of them. The sample carries over 45,000 clones, 54% recorded once. The starting material was PBMCs, obtained at disease progression, from a patient treated with ibrutinib. The source of these receptors is a human donor with chronic lymphocytic leukemia.

The sample holds one count of this clone. The chain employs TRBV7-3 and TRBJ1-1, with unresolved D. Germline values: CDR1 SGHTA, CDR2 FQGTGA. This CDR3 has 13 residues. V was cut by 5 bases and J by 3 bases, with 10 bases left in between. The CDR3 DNA is TGTGCCAGCAGCACCACCAAGGACACTGAAGCTTTCTTT. Translation: CASSTTKDTEAFF.

The chain employs TRBV7-9 and TRBJ2-5; possible D gene TRBD2, 6 bases. The length of the CDR3 is 16 residues. V gave up 1 base and J gave up 9 bases, with 21 bases separating them. Germline V gene sequence: CDR1 SEHNR, CDR2 FQNEAQ (reference sequence). CDR3 DNA sequence: TGTGCCAGCAGCTTAGTTGCCGGGAGCCTGGTGTTAGCCCAGTACTTC. Amino acids: CASSLVAGSLVLAQYF.

This clone appeared a single time. The CDR3 protein is CASRDRGDTQYF. The CDR3 bases are TGTGCCAGCAGGGATCGGGGGGATACGCAGTATTTT. The rearrangement links TRBV2 to TRBJ2-3; tentatively, D is TRBD2 (6 bases). CDR3 length equals 12 residues. The germline CDR1 and CDR2 sequences are SNHLY and FYNNEI. Trimming took 6 bases from V and 6 from J, leaving 10 bases between them. Together with reference TRBV2 and TRBJ2-3, the CDR3 gives the full variable domain: EPEVTQTPSHQVTQMGQEVILRCVPISNHLYFYWYRQILGQKVEFLVSFYNNEISEKSEIFDDQFSVERPDGSNFTLKIRSTKLEDSAMYFCASRDRGDTQYFGPGTRLTVL.

The chain recombines TRBV5-6 with TRBJ1-5; D call uncertain. Germline V lookup: CDR1 SGHDT, CDR2 YYEEEE. This CDR3 is 15 amino acids long. Deletions cut 0 bases from V and 0 bases from J, with 7 bases between. The CDR3, as DNA: TGTGCCAGCAGCTTGGCTGGGAATAGCAATCAGCCCCAGCATTTT. Translated, it gives CASSLAGNSNQPQHF.

The chain is built from TRBV2 and TRBJ2-3, with TRBD2 matching 9 bases. CDR1 and CDR2 (germline): SNHLY, FYNNEI. Trimming took 11 bases from V and 7 from J; bases not matched to a gene: 13. The CDR3 runs 14 residues. The CDR3 loop is CASQSGGIQNTQYF. For the CDR3, the DNA is TGTGCCTCACAAAGCGGGGGGATACAGAATACGCAGTATTTT. Full variable domain (rest looked up from reference TRBV2 and TRBJ2-3): EPEVTQTPSHQVTQMGQEVILRCVPISNHLYFYWYRQILGQKVEFLVSFYNNEISEKSEIFDDQFSVERPDGSNFTLKIRSTKLEDSAMYFCASQSGGIQNTQYFGPGTRLTVL.

The V call is TRBV6-5, the J call TRBJ1-1, with D unresolved. The CDR3 extends over 15 amino acids. The germline V gene encodes CDR1 MNHEY and CDR2 SVGAGI. The ends were cut back, 2 bases at V and 1 base at J, with 11 bases in the middle. The CDR3 reads CASSYTAEGNTEAFF. The CDR3 coding sequence is TGTGCCAGCAGTTACACCGCGGAAGGGAACACTGAAGCTTTCTTT.

This clone is deemed large. The CDR3 sequence is CASSLLGGEVGETQYF. The DNA for the CDR3 is TGTGCCAGCAGCCTATTAGGAGGGGAGGTGGGGGAGACCCAGTACTTC. The J gene is TRBJ2-5, the V gene TRBV7-3; the D gene is possibly TRBD2 (6 bases). Trimming left V 5 bases short and J 5 bases short, with 21 bases between. This CDR3 has 16 amino acids. Germline V lookup: CDR1 SGHTA, CDR2 FQGTGA.

V gene TRBV6-6 combines with J gene TRBJ1-1, with D unclear. V lost 8 bases and J 5 bases, leaving 24 bases between the germline ends. Germline V CDR1 and CDR2: MNHNY, SVGAGI (reference sequence). The CDR3 loop spans 16 amino acids. The CDR3 region is CASAPEAGDLLTEAFF. DNA for the CDR3: TGTGCCAGCGCCCCGGAAGCCGGGGATTTATTGACTGAAGCTTTCTTT.

This CDR3 is CASILGGGSGDTQYF. The DNA of the CDR3 is TGCGCCAGCATCCTGGGCGGCGGGAGCGGAGATACGCAGTATTTT. The gene calls are TRBV5-1 and TRBJ2-3; 7 bases agree with TRBD2. V shed 6 bases and J 5 bases; nucleotides not matched to a gene: 12. This CDR3 is 15 amino acids long. Germline assignment: CDR1 SGHRS and CDR2 YFSETQ.

This chain links TRBV27 with TRBJ2-3; 7 nucleotides align to TRBD1. Germline trimming cut 6 bases from V and 5 bases from J; bases unmatched to any gene: 8. Germline assignment: CDR1 MNHEY and CDR2 SMNVEV (reference sequence). The length of the CDR3 is 14 residues. CDR3 nucleotides: TGTGCCAGCAGGGCGACAGGGTCCGGAGATACGCAGTATTTT. Translation: CASRATGSGDTQYF.

The CDR3 loop is CASSERQGRDEQYF. The CDR3 coding sequence is TGTGCCAGCAGTGAAAGACAGGGAAGAGACGAGCAGTACTTC. This sequence joins TRBV6-4 and TRBJ2-7; the match to TRBD1 covers 7 bases. The CDR3 consists of 14 residues. Germline values: CDR1 MRHNA, CDR2 SNTAGT. Trimming removed 3 bases from V and 5 bases from J; junction bases left unmatched: 7.

This clone was recorded once. The same CDR3 also results from other DNA sequences found in this sample. The rearrangement links TRBV27 to TRBJ2-5, with D perhaps being TRBD1 or TRBD2 (5 bases each). CDR1 and CDR2 from the germline V gene are MNHEY and SMNVEV (reference sequence). The CDR3 runs to 12 residues. V was shortened by 5 bases and J by 5 bases, with 9 bases between the two germline ends. The CDR3 nucleotides read TGTGCCAGCAGTCCAGAGGGGGAGACCCAGTACTTC. It translates to CASSPEGETQYF.

Only one count was recorded for this clone. The chain couples TRBV7-2 to TRBJ2-3, with D perhaps being TRBD1 or TRBD2 (5 bases each). Germline CDR1 is SGHTA and CDR2 is FQGNSA. The length of the CDR3 is 16 residues. V dropped 4 bases and J dropped 3 bases, with 17 bases sitting between them. This CDR3 reads CASSSSGTRATDTQYF. The CDR3 bases are TGTGCCAGCAGCTCATCCGGGACCCGAGCGACAGATACGCAGTATTTT. Full variable domain (outside the CDR3, taken from reference TRBV7-2 and TRBJ2-3): GAGVSQSPSNKVTEKGKDVELRCDPISGHTALYWYRQSLGQGLEFLIYFQGNSAPDKSGLPSDRFSAERTGGSVSTLTIQRTQQEDSAVYLCASSSSGTRATDTQYFGPGTRLTVL.

This chain links TRBV28 with TRBJ2-1; D might be TRBD2 (5 bases). Germline CDR1 is MDHEN and CDR2 is SYDVKM. V dropped 8 bases and J dropped 0 bases, with 23 bases sitting between them. This CDR3 has 18 residues. The CDR3 bases are TGTGCCAGCCAAGGCCGGGTGGGTGGGAGAGGCTCCTACAATGAGCAGTTCTTC. Its translation: CASQGRVGGRGSYNEQFF.

This rearrangement joins TRBV2 to TRBJ1-2; no definite D call. The CDR3 has 14 residues. Germline CDR1 reads SNHLY; CDR2 reads FYNNEI. Between the trimmed V and J ends, which lost 2 bases and 3 bases, there was a span of 10 bases. CDR3 in amino acids: CASSETPGHYGYTF. The CDR3 bases are TGTGCCAGCAGTGAAACACCCGGACACTATGGCTACACCTTC. The full variable domain, completed using reference TRBV2 and TRBJ1-2, is EPEVTQTPSHQVTQMGQEVILRCVPISNHLYFYWYRQILGQKVEFLVSFYNNEISEKSEIFDDQFSVERPDGSNFTLKIRSTKLEDSAMYFCASSETPGHYGYTFGSGTRLTVV.

V usage is TRBV9 and J usage is TRBJ2-6, with 7 nucleotides matching TRBD1. V lost 5 bases, J lost 2 bases, and 4 bases stayed unmatched. The CDR3 contains 15 residues. Germline V gene sequence: CDR1 SGDLS, CDR2 YYNGEE. The CDR3 here is CASRKTGTGANVLTF. The CDR3 bases are TGTGCCAGCAGAAAGACAGGGACTGGGGCCAACGTCCTGACTTTC.

This clone has just a few counts. V is TRBV13 and J is TRBJ2-3; D may be TRBD1 or TRBD2 (5 bases each). Germline CDR1 PRHDT, CDR2 FYEKMQ (reference sequence). With 8 bases removed from V and 5 bases from J, the gap between germline ends came to 11 bases. The CDR3 totals 12 residues. Here the CDR3 reads CASRDAVDTQYF. The DNA for the CDR3 is TGTGCCAGCCGGGACGCCGTAGATACGCAGTATTTT.

The gene calls are TRBV6-5 and TRBJ2-7, with 7 bases lining up with TRBD1. Trimming took 2 bases from V and 5 from J; bases not matched to a gene: 9. There are 15 residues in the CDR3. Per germline, CDR1 MNHEY and CDR2 SVGAGI. The DNA of the CDR3 is TGTGCCAGCAGTTACCCCCAGACAGGGTCAGACGAGCAGTACTTC. Protein: CASSYPQTGSDEQYF.

The rearrangement links TRBV4-1 to TRBJ2-1; the D gene is possibly TRBD1 (5 bases). The CDR3 is made up of 15 amino acids. Trimming took off 0 bases at V and 5 bases at J, with 11 bases between the two ends. CDR1 and CDR2 (germline): MGHRA, YSYEKL. The CDR3 loop reads CASSQEDRANNEQFF. The CDR3 coding sequence is TGCGCCAGCAGCCAAGAAGACAGAGCGAACAATGAGCAGTTCTTC.

In its sample, this clone was seen a few times. The CDR3 coding sequence is TGTGCCAGCAGCGCCCTCCTTGTCCACTTT. Amino acid sequence: CASSALLVHF. The J gene is TRBJ1-6, the V gene TRBV9; D uncertain. CDR3 length: 10 residues. Per germline, CDR1 SGDLS and CDR2 YYNGEE. The V end was cut by 3 bases, the J end by 17 bases, with 9 bases between.

CDR3 amino acids: CASSWGVTNEKLFF. DNA of the CDR3: TGTGCCAGCAGCTGGGGAGTTACTAATGAAAAACTGTTTTTT. This chain joins TRBV7-9 and TRBJ1-4; D is unresolved. Germline CDR1 reads SEHNR; CDR2 reads FQNEAQ (reference sequence). The CDR3 is made up of 14 amino acids. With 4 bases removed from V and 2 bases from J, the gap between germline ends came to 8 bases.

This chain links TRBV27 with TRBJ1-2; no definite D call. Germline V lookup: CDR1 MNHEY, CDR2 SMNVEV (reference sequence). V dropped 4 bases and J dropped 4 bases, with 13 bases sitting between them. CDR3 size: 14 residues. This CDR3 is CASSSQPSIYGYTF. Here the CDR3 DNA reads TGTGCCAGCAGTTCCCAGCCGAGTATCTATGGCTACACCTTC.

This clone was observed a handful of times. V is TRBV19 and J is TRBJ1-2; D not certain. Deletions cut 5 bases from V and 1 base from J, with 20 bases between. This CDR3 comprises 17 residues. Per germline, CDR1 LNHDA and CDR2 SQIVND (reference sequence). CDR3 loop: CASSRSENRLSNYGYTF. In DNA, the CDR3 is TGTGCCAGTAGTCGGTCAGAAAATCGCTTAAGTAACTATGGCTACACCTTC.

The chain joins TRBV7-8 to TRBJ2-2, with 8 bases that match TRBD1. Germline V CDR1 and CDR2: SGHVS, FQNEAQ. The CDR3 consists of 16 residues. V was clipped by 1 base and J by 3 bases; unmatched bases: 4. The CDR3 reads CASSLGRGQDTGELFF. The CDR3 DNA sequence: TGTGCCAGCAGCTTAGGCAGGGGGCAGGACACCGGGGAGCTGTTTTTT.

V and J are TRBV28 and TRBJ2-7; D perhaps matches TRBD2 (6 bases). Germline lookup yields CDR1 MDHEN and CDR2 SYDVKM. This CDR3 comprises 13 residues. Trimming removed 10 bases from V and 0 bases from J, with 13 bases in between. DNA for the CDR3: TGTGCCACCCGCGGGGTCAACTCCTACGAGCAGTACTTC. It translates to CATRGVNSYEQYF.

V and J are TRBV30 and TRBJ1-5; 8 nucleotides align to TRBD1. J was trimmed by 6 bases and V by 3 bases; bases with no gene match: 7. CDR1 GTSNPN and CDR2 SVGIG come from the germline V gene (reference sequence). The CDR3 consists of 14 residues. CDR3 region: CAWSPDRGGQPQHF. The CDR3, as DNA: TGTGCCTGGAGCCCCGACAGGGGAGGTCAGCCCCAGCATTTT. Full variable domain (missing parts from reference TRBV30 and TRBJ1-5): SQTIHQWPATLVQPVGSPLSLECTVEGTSNPNLYWYRQAAGRGLQLLFYSVGIGQISSEVPQNLSASRPQDRQFILSSKKLLLSDSGFYLCAWSPDRGGQPQHFGDGTRLSIL.

V and J are TRBV6-4 and TRBJ2-7, with D possibly called TRBD1 or TRBD2 (6 bases each). Trimming stripped 4 bases from V and 6 bases from J, with 13 bases between. This CDR3 is 13 amino acids long. Germline lookup yields CDR1 MRHNA and CDR2 SNTAGT. CDR3: CASSVLQGGEQYF. The CDR3 bases are TGTGCCAGCAGTGTGCTACAGGGAGGCGAGCAGTACTTC.

V and J are TRBV7-3 and TRBJ2-1; the D gene could be TRBD1 or TRBD2 (5 bases each). Germline values: CDR1 SGHTA, CDR2 FQGTGA. V was cut by 5 bases and J by 9 bases, with 14 bases left in between. The CDR3 is made up of 13 amino acids. In DNA form, the CDR3 reads TGTGCCAGCAGCCCTCCGGGGCAAGGTGAGCAGTTCTTC. Amino acid sequence: CASSPPGQGEQFF.

The CDR3 coding sequence is TGTGCCAGCAGCTCCGATGAACAAGAGACCCAGTACTTC. It yields the protein CASSSDEQETQYF. The chain carries TRBV7-2 and TRBJ2-5; the D is unclear. V dropped 4 bases and J dropped 2 bases, with 8 bases sitting between them. From germline, CDR1 is SGHTA and CDR2 FQGNSA. This CDR3 contains 13 residues.

The DNA of the CDR3 is TGTGCCAGCAGTTACTTTACTGAAGCTTTCTTT. Encoded protein: CASSYFTEAFF. The V gene is TRBV6-5, the J gene TRBJ1-1; D call uncertain. Trimming left V 1 base short and J 5 bases short, with 2 bases between. This CDR3 spans 11 amino acids. CDR1 is MNHEY, CDR2 SVGAGI, per germline.

The chain joins TRBV28 to TRBJ1-6; 9 nucleotides match TRBD1. J gave up 10 bases and V 8 bases, and 6 bases lay outside the gene matches. This CDR3 spans 13 amino acids. Germline V CDR1 and CDR2: MDHEN, SYDVKM. Written as DNA, the CDR3 is TGTGCCAGCTGGGGACAGGGCTCCTCACCCCTCCACTTT. This gives the protein CASWGQGSSPLHF.